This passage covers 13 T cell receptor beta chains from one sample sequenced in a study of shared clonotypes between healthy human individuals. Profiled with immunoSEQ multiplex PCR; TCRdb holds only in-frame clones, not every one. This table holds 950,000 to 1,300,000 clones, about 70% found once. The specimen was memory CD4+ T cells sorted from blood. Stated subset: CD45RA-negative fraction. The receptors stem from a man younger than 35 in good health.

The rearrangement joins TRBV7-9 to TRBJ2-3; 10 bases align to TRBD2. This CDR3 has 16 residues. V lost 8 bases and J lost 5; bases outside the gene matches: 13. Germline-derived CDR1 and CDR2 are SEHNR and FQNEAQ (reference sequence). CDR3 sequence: CASEASGGPERDTQYF. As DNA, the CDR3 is TGTGCCAGCGAGGCTAGCGGGGGCCCCGAGAGAGATACGCAGTATTTT.

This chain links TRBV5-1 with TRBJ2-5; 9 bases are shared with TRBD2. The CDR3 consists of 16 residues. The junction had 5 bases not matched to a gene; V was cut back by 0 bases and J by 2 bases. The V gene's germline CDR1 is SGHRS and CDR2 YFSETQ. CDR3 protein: CASSLVASGTQETQYF. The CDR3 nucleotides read TGCGCCAGCAGCTTGGTAGCTAGCGGGACGCAAGAGACCCAGTACTTC.

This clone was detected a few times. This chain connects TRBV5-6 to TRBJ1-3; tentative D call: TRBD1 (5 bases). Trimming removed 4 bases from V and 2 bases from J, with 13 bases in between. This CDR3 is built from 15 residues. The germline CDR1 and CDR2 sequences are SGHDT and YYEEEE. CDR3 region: CASSRTDKAGNTIYF. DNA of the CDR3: TGTGCCAGCAGCCGGACGGACAAAGCTGGAAACACCATATATTTT.

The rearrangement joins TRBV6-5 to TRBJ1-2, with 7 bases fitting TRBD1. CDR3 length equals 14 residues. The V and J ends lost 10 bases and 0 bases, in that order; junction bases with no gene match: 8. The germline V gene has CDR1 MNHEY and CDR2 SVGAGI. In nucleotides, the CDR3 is TGTGCCACGGACCTCGGGACAGCTAACTATGGCTACACCTTC. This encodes CATDLGTANYGYTF.

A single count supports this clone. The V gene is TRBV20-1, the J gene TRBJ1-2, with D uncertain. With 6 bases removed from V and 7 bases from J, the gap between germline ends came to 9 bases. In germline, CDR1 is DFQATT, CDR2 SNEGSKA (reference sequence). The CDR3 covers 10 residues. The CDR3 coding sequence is TGCAGTGCAGGGAAGAGTGGCTACACCTTC. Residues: CSAGKSGYTF.

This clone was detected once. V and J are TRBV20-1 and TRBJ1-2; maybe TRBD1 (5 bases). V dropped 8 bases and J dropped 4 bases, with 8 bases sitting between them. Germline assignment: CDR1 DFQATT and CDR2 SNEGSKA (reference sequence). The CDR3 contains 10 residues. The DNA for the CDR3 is TGCAGTTGCGACAGCTATGGCTACACCTTC. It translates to CSCDSYGYTF.

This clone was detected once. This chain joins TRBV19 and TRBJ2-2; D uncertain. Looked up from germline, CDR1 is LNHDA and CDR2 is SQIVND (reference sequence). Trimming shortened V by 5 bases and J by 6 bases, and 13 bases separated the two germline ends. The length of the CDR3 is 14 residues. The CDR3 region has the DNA TGTGCCAGTAGTTCCCCCGGTTTGGCCGGGGAGCTGTTTTTT. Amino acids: CASSSPGLAGELFF.

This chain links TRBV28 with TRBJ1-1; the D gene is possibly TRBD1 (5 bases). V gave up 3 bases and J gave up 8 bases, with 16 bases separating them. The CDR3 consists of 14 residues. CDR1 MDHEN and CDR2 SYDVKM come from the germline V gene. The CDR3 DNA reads TGTGCCAGCAGTTTGGTGGCGGGGGGGAGGGAAGCTTTCTTT. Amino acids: CASSLVAGGREAFF. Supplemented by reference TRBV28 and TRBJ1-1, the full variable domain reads DVKVTQSSRYLVKRTGEKVFLECVQDMDHENMFWYRQDPGLGLRLIYFSYDVKMKEKGDIPEGYSVSREKKERFSLILESASTNQTSMYLCASSLVAGGREAFFGQGTRLTVV.

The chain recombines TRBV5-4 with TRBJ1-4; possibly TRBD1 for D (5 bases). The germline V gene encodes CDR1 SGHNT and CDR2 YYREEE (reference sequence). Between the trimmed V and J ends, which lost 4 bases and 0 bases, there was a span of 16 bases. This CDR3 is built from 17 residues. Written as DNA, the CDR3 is TGTGCCAGCAGCATAGGGAGGGGAGCTGCAACTAATGAAAAACTGTTTTTT. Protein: CASSIGRGAATNEKLFF.

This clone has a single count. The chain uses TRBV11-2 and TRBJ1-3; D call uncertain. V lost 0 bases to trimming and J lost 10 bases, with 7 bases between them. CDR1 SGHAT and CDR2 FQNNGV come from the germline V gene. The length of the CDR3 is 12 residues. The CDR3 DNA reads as TGTGCCAGCAGCTTAGAATGGGGTACCATATATTTT. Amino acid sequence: CASSLEWGTIYF.

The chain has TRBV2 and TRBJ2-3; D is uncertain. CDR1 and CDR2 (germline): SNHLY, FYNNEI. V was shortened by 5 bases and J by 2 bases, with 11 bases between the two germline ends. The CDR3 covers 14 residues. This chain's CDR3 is CASSTETYTDTQYF. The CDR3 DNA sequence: TGTGCCAGCAGTACAGAAACATACACAGATACGCAGTATTTT.

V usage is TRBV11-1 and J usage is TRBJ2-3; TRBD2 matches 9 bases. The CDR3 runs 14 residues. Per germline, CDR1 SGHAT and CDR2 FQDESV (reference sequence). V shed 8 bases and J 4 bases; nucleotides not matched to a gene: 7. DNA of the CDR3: TGTGCCAGCGTGAGCGGGAGGTCCGCAGATACGCAGTATTTT. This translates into CASVSGRSADTQYF.

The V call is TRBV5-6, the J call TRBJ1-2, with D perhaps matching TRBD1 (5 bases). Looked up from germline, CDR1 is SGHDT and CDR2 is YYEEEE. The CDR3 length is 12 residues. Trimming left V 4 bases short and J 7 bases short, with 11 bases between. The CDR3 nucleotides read TGTGCCAGCAGCCTCGGGACGGCTGGCTACACCTTC. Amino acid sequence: CASSLGTAGYTF.